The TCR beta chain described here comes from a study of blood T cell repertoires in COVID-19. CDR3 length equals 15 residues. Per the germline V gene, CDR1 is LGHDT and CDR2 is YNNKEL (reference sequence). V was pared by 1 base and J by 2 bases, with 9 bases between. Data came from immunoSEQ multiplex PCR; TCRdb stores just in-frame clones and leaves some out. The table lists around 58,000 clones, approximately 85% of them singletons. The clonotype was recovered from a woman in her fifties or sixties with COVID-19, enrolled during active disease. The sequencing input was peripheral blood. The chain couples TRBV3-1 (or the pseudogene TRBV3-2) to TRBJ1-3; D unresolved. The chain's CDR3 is CASSQVSATGNTIYF. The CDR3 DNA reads TGTGCCAGCAGCCAAGTATCAGCGACTGGAAACACCATATATTTT.